The rows below give T cell receptor beta chains drawn from one sample of a study of T cells in Graves' hyperthyroidism and ophthalmopathy. TCRdb called the multiplex PCR reads again in MiXCR, with one record for every CDR3 protein. The sample lists 550,000 to 600,000 distinct CDR3 sequences, approximately 14% occurring once. Sequencing input: blood. The receptors shown here come from a woman aged 18-29 years with Graves' ophthalmopathy. Both conserved end residues are part of each CDR3. The order of the fields is D gene, J gene, clone size, V gene, CDR3 protein, CDR3 DNA. The D gene is left open where the match is weak. Only part of the rows carry a size: once, few, many, or a class if the clone is expanded.

D: -; J: TRBJ1-1; size: few; V: TRBV12-5; CDR3: CASGLVGTGGGNTEAFF; DNA: TGTGCTAGTGGTTTGGTCGGGACTGGGGGGGGGAACACTGAAGCTTTCTTT
D: TRBD1; J: TRBJ2-2; size: -; V: TRBV4-1; CDR3: CASSLRDRSTGELFF; DNA: TGCGCCAGCAGCCTACGGGACAGATCTACCGGGGAGCTGTTTTTT
D: -; J: TRBJ1-5; size: few; V: TRBV7-9; CDR3: CASSPLGGPGPQHF; DNA: TGTGCCAGCAGCCCCCTCGGGGGTCCGGGGCCCCAGCATTTT
D: -; J: TRBJ1-5; size: many; V: TRBV12-3/TRBV12-4; CDR3: CASRNDGLSNQPQHF; DNA: TGTGCCAGCAGAAACGACGGACTTAGCAATCAGCCCCAGCATTTT
D: -; J: TRBJ2-3; size: few; V: TRBV12-3/TRBV12-4; CDR3: CASSFLGLNTQYF; DNA: TGTGCCAGCAGTTTCCTGGGACTGAATACGCAGTATTTT
D: -; J: TRBJ2-1; size: many; V: TRBV13; CDR3: CASRILGGGTYNEQFF; DNA: TGTGCCAGCAGAATCCTAGGTGGGGGAACCTACAATGAGCAGTTCTTC
D: TRBD1; J: TRBJ2-5; size: many; V: TRBV20-1; CDR3: CSALQGARETQYF; DNA: TGCAGTGCTTTACAGGGGGCAAGGGAGACCCAGTACTTC
D: -; J: TRBJ1-2; size: -; V: TRBV18; CDR3: CASSPRARASNYGYTF; DNA: TGTGCCAGCTCACCACGCGCCCGAGCTTCTAACTATGGCTACACCTTC
D: TRBD1; J: TRBJ1-5; size: many; V: TRBV19; CDR3: CASSIDGQGGNQPQHF; DNA: TGTGCCAGTAGTATAGATGGACAGGGCGGCAATCAGCCCCAGCATTTT
D: -; J: TRBJ2-1; size: -; V: TRBV4-2; CDR3: CASSQLTSYNEQFF; DNA: TGTGCCAGCAGCCAATTGACTAGTTACAATGAGCAGTTCTTC
D: -; J: TRBJ1-3; size: many; V: TRBV6-1; CDR3: CASAPSLVDTIYF; DNA: TGTGCCAGCGCTCCTTCTCTGGTCGACACCATATATTTT
D: -; J: TRBJ2-1; size: many; V: TRBV12-5; CDR3: CASGLAEGSWGGTIAYNEQFF; DNA: TGTGCTAGTGGTTTGGCCGAGGGTTCATGGGGCGGAACCATCGCTTACAATGAGCAGTTCTTC
D: TRBD2; J: TRBJ2-1; size: many; V: TRBV7-2; CDR3: CASSLEGGPHNEQFF; DNA: TGTGCCAGCAGCTTGGAGGGAGGGCCCCACAATGAGCAGTTCTTC
D: TRBD2; J: TRBJ2-1; size: few; V: TRBV4-1; CDR3: CASSQRGLAESYNEQFF; DNA: TGCGCCAGCAGCCAACGGGGACTAGCGGAATCCTACAATGAGCAGTTCTTC
D: TRBD1; J: TRBJ1-2; size: -; V: TRBV12-3/TRBV12-4; CDR3: CASSPDRVPPNYGYTF; DNA: TGTGCCAGCAGCCCGGACAGGGTCCCTCCTAACTATGGCTACACCTTC
D: -; J: TRBJ2-1; size: many; V: TRBV6-5; CDR3: CASSYGEDPPYNEQFF; DNA: TGTGCCAGCAGTTACGGTGAGGACCCCCCCTACAATGAGCAGTTCTTC
D: -; J: TRBJ1-2; size: many; V: TRBV30; CDR3: CACFSQEPNYGYTF; DNA: TGTGCCTGTTTTTCCCAGGAGCCTAACTATGGCTACACCTTC
D: -; J: TRBJ1-1; size: many; V: TRBV5-1; CDR3: CASSHRPAGEAFF; DNA: TGCGCCAGCAGCCATCGGCCAGCCGGTGAAGCTTTCTTT
D: -; J: TRBJ2-3; size: many; V: TRBV7-9; CDR3: CASRPMGDTQYF; DNA: TGTGCCAGCAGACCCATGGGGGATACGCAGTATTTT
D: -; J: TRBJ1-3; size: -; V: TRBV25-1; CDR3: CASSEYKSGNTIYF; DNA: TGTGCCAGCAGTGAATATAAGTCTGGAAACACCATATATTTT
D: TRBD2; J: TRBJ2-5; size: few; V: TRBV4-2; CDR3: CASSQEAGVLQETQYF; DNA: TGTGCCAGCAGCCAAGAAGCGGGAGTATTGCAAGAGACCCAGTACTTC
D: -; J: TRBJ2-7; size: many; V: TRBV28; CDR3: CASSFYSGYEQYF; DNA: TGTGCCAGCAGTTTTTACTCCGGGTACGAGCAGTACTTC
D: TRBD1; J: TRBJ1-2; size: few; V: TRBV7-9; CDR3: CASSHGKRTGGFRGYTF; DNA: TGTGCCAGCAGCCATGGGAAAAGGACAGGGGGATTTCGGGGCTACACCTTC
D: -; J: TRBJ2-7; size: -; V: TRBV19; CDR3: CASSHNRASYEQYF; DNA: TGTGCCAGTAGTCATAACAGGGCCTCCTACGAGCAGTACTTC
D: TRBD2; J: TRBJ2-7; size: many; V: TRBV7-6; CDR3: CASSSPGTSGLSYEQYF; DNA: TGTGCCAGCAGCTCCCCCGGGACTAGCGGGCTTTCCTACGAGCAGTACTTC
D: TRBD1; J: TRBJ1-1; size: -; V: TRBV27; CDR3: CASSFSGTGEAFF; DNA: TGTGCCAGCAGTTTTAGCGGGACAGGGGAAGCTTTCTTT
D: -; J: TRBJ2-6; size: few; V: TRBV5-5; CDR3: CASGGGGLASGANVLTF; DNA: TGTGCCAGCGGGGGAGGCGGGTTAGCCTCTGGGGCCAACGTCCTGACTTTC
D: -; J: TRBJ2-6; size: many; V: TRBV28; CDR3: CASSDEPSGANVLTF; DNA: TGTGCCAGCAGTGACGAGCCCTCTGGGGCCAACGTCCTGACTTTC
D: TRBD2; J: TRBJ2-3; size: few; V: TRBV4-1; CDR3: CASSKTSGETDTQYF; DNA: TGCGCCAGCAGTAAGACTAGCGGGGAAACAGATACGCAGTATTTT
D: -; J: TRBJ2-5; size: many; V: TRBV3-1; CDR3: CASSPNIWDAETQYF; DNA: TGTGCCAGCAGCCCTAACATATGGGACGCGGAGACCCAGTACTTC
D: TRBD1; J: TRBJ1-2; size: many; V: TRBV2; CDR3: CASTVDRGLGYTF; DNA: TGTGCCAGCACTGTAGACAGGGGATTGGGCTACACCTTC
D: -; J: TRBJ2-1; size: many; V: TRBV18; CDR3: CASSSSTDNEQFF; DNA: TGTGCCAGCTCATCCTCGACTGACAATGAGCAGTTCTTC
D: -; J: TRBJ2-5; size: many; V: TRBV7-9; CDR3: CASSWTAKETQYF; DNA: TGTGCCAGCAGCTGGACAGCAAAAGAGACCCAGTACTTC
D: TRBD2; J: TRBJ2-5; size: many; V: TRBV6-6; CDR3: CASSYQRLAETQYF; DNA: TGTGCCAGCAGTTACCAAAGACTAGCCGAGACCCAGTACTTC
D: TRBD2; J: TRBJ2-7; size: many; V: TRBV2; CDR3: CASTLDSSGRYEQYF; DNA: TGTGCCAGCACGTTGGATAGTAGCGGGAGGTACGAGCAGTACTTC
D: -; J: TRBJ1-6; size: -; V: TRBV3-1; CDR3: CASSQDARAYNSPLHF; DNA: TGTGCCAGCAGCCAAGACGCCAGGGCCTATAATTCACCCCTCCACTTT
D: TRBD2; J: TRBJ2-1; size: -; V: TRBV20-1; CDR3: CSARLDGTSGRFVNEQFF; DNA: TGCAGTGCTAGACTGGACGGGACTAGCGGGAGGTTTGTCAATGAGCAGTTCTTC
D: -; J: TRBJ2-7; size: many; V: TRBV9; CDR3: CASSPLASSSYEQYF; DNA: TGTGCCAGCAGCCCCTTGGCGTCCAGCTCCTACGAGCAGTACTTC
D: -; J: TRBJ1-1; size: few; V: TRBV5-4; CDR3: CASTKNEMSMNTEAFF; DNA: TGTGCCAGCACCAAAAACGAGATGAGCATGAACACTGAAGCTTTCTTT
D: -; J: TRBJ1-1; size: many; V: TRBV7-2; CDR3: CASSWSRVGRGSNTEAFF; DNA: TGTGCCAGCAGCTGGTCCAGGGTGGGGCGCGGTTCGAACACTGAAGCTTTCTTT
D: -; J: TRBJ1-5; size: -; V: TRBV7-6; CDR3: CASSLGTLSNQPQHF; DNA: TGTGCCAGCAGCTTAGGGACACTTAGCAATCAGCCCCAGCATTTT
D: -; J: TRBJ1-1; size: many; V: TRBV20-1; CDR3: CSGRVVDRGWYAEAFF; DNA: TGCAGTGGGCGGGTGGTAGACCGGGGGTGGTACGCTGAAGCTTTCTTT
D: TRBD2; J: TRBJ2-1; size: many; V: TRBV3-1; CDR3: CASSQWTSGMNEQFF; DNA: TGTGCCAGCAGCCAATGGACTAGCGGGATGAATGAGCAGTTCTTC
D: -; J: TRBJ2-3; size: -; V: TRBV2; CDR3: CASRLDLSDTQYF; DNA: TGTGCCAGCAGACTAGACCTCTCTGATACGCAGTATTTT
D: -; J: TRBJ1-4; size: many; V: TRBV12-3/TRBV12-4; CDR3: CASSTEGEKLFF; DNA: TGTGCCAGCAGCACTGAAGGTGAAAAACTGTTTTTT